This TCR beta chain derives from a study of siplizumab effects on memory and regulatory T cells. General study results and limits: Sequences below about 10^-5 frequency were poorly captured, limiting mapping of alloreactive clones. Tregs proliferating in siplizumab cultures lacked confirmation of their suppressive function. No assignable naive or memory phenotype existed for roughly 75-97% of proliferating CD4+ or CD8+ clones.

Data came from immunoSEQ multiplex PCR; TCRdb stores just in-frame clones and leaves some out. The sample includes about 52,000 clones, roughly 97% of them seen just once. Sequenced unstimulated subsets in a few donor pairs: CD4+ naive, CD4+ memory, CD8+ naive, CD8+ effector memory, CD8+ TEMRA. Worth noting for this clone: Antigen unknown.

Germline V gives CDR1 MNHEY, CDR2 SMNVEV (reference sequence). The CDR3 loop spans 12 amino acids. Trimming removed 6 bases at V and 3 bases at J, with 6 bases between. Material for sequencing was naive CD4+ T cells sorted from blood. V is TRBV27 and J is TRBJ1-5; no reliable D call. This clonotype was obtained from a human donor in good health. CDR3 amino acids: CASRAINQPQHF. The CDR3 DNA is TGTGCCAGCAGGGCCATCAATCAGCCCCAGCATTTT.